This T cell receptor (beta chain) was found in a study of CD8 T cells in Susac syndrome. RNA amounts of roughly 0.45 to 1 ug underwent reverse transcription with random hexamers. TCRdb reprocessed the immunoSEQ multiplex PCR reads with MiXCR, giving one entry per CDR3 protein. The sample includes roughly 150,000 distinct CDR3 sequences, 94% of them seen just once. The trim removed 1 base at V and 3 bases at J, leaving 5 bases unmatched. Germline V gene lookup returns CDR1 MNHEY and CDR2 SMNVEV (reference sequence). The CDR3 loop spans 16 amino acids. TEMRA cells were FACS-enriched, with CD8+ and CD4+ T cells isolated negatively.

The receptor was isolated from a human donor with multiple sclerosis. The material sequenced was CD4+ T cells from PBMCs. This chain links TRBV27 with TRBJ1-5; 8 bases match TRBD1. DNA for the CDR3: TGTGCCAGCAGTTTATTCCCAGGGGGCTACAATCAGCCCCAGCATTTT. The encoded protein is CASSLFPGGYNQPQHF.